These 25 T cell receptor beta chains were all obtained from the same sample, sequenced in a study of T cell responses to AZD1222 COVID-19 vaccine. The protocol was immunoSEQ multiplex PCR, while the TCRdb copy is restricted to in-frame clones and leaves out a portion. The table shows about 180,000 clones, with about 88% occurring only once. The sequencing here drew on peripheral blood, taken on day 0 of AZD1222 vaccination. The origin of the receptors is an adult in good health.

The chain carries TRBV5-6 and TRBJ2-7, with TRBD1 matching 9 bases. Trimming took 4 bases from V and 5 from J; bases not matched to a gene: 13. Germline V gives CDR1 SGHDT, CDR2 YYEEEE. The CDR3 length is 16 residues. The CDR3 is CASSNPTGGGRDEQYV. The CDR3 region has the DNA TGTGCCAGCAGCAACCCGACAGGGGGTGGACGCGACGAGCAGTACGTC.

This clone occurred once. The chain links TRBV14 to TRBJ2-2, with D perhaps TRBD1 (5 bases). The CDR3 runs 15 residues. The germline gives CDR1 SGHDN, CDR2 FVKESK. With 2 bases removed from V and 3 bases from J, the gap between germline ends came to 10 bases. CDR3 in amino acids: CASSQLQGYTGELFF. The CDR3 nucleotides read TGTGCCAGCAGCCAACTGCAGGGATACACCGGGGAGCTGTTTTTT.

The chain combines TRBV19 with TRBJ1-4, with TRBD1 as a possible D gene (5 bases). V lost 4 bases and J 5 bases, leaving 11 bases between the germline ends. This CDR3 has 14 amino acids. CDR1 LNHDA and CDR2 SQIVND come from the germline V gene (reference sequence). CDR3 amino acids: CASSKVQGNEKLFF. CDR3 nucleotides: TGTGCCAGTAGTAAAGTTCAGGGAAATGAAAAACTGTTTTTT.

The chain uses TRBV5-1 and TRBJ2-2; 10 bases map to TRBD1. The CDR3 extends over 17 amino acids. Germline CDR1 and CDR2: SGHRS and YFSETQ. Unmatched junction bases numbered 3, after V lost 0 bases and J lost 1 base. Written as DNA, the CDR3 is TGCGCCAGCAGCTTGGCCCGGACAGGGGGGAACACCGGGGAGCTGTTTTTT. Amino acid sequence: CASSLARTGGNTGELFF.

This chain joins TRBV5-6 and TRBJ1-1; D gene uncertain. V was clipped by 0 bases and J by 1 base, with 7 bases between them. The germline CDR1 and CDR2 sequences are SGHDT and YYEEEE. This CDR3 has 14 amino acids. The CDR3 loop is CASSLEKSNTEAFF. Written as DNA, the CDR3 is TGTGCCAGCAGCTTGGAGAAATCGAACACTGAAGCTTTCTTT.

The V and J genes are TRBV5-1 and TRBJ2-1, with TRBD2 identical over 14 bases. The CDR3 is made up of 15 amino acids. Germline CDR1 and CDR2: SGHRS and YFSETQ. V shed 1 base and J 9 bases; nucleotides not matched to a gene: 3. CDR3 sequence (DNA): TGCGCCAGCAGCTTGATCGGACTAGCGGGAGGTGAGCAGTTCTTC. Translated: CASSLIGLAGGEQFF.

This clone was seen a few times. The genes are TRBV7-8 and TRBJ1-1; D remains unclear. Germline CDR1 reads SGHVS; CDR2 reads FQNEAQ. The V end was cut by 5 bases, the J end by 6 bases, with 16 bases between. The CDR3 consists of 14 residues. CDR3: CASSPFRVMAEAFF. DNA for the CDR3: TGTGCCAGCAGCCCATTTCGGGTTATGGCTGAAGCTTTCTTT.

The chain recombines TRBV7-9 with TRBJ1-6, with no clear D. Germline CDR1 SEHNR, CDR2 FQNEAQ (reference sequence). This CDR3 contains 14 residues. Trimming removed 11 bases at V and 7 bases at J, with 18 bases between. The CDR3 reads CAVPMGTGNSPLHF. The DNA of the CDR3 is TGTGCCGTACCGATGGGAACGGGGAATTCACCCCTCCACTTT.

This clone was seen only once. The chain is built from TRBV5-1 and TRBJ1-1; D perhaps matches TRBD1 (5 bases). The CDR3 contains 13 residues. V was shortened by 4 bases and J by 11 bases, with 18 bases between the two germline ends. CDR1 and CDR2 (germline): SGHRS, YFSETQ. Here the CDR3 DNA reads TGCGCCAGCAGCCCGGCGGCAGGGCCCGTGGCTTTCTTT. Translated: CASSPAAGPVAFF. Drawing the rest from reference TRBV5-1 and TRBJ1-1, the complete variable domain is KAGVTQTPRYLIKTRGQQVTLSCSPISGHRSVSWYQQTPGQGLQFLFEYFSETQRNKGNFPGRFSGRQFSNSRSEMNVSTLELGDSALYLCASSPAAGPVAFFGQGTRLTVV.

This chain links TRBV6-2 or TRBV6-3 with TRBJ2-7; 7 bases line up with TRBD1. Germline V lookup: CDR1 MNHEY, CDR2 SVGEGT. The CDR3 contains 21 residues. V lost 2 bases to trimming and J lost 2 bases; unmatched junction nucleotides: 24. The DNA for the CDR3 is TGTGCCAGCAGTTACACGCCCAGAAGTCCTCGGGACAGAAGATATCCCTACGAGCAGTACTTC. Protein product: CASSYTPRSPRDRRYPYEQYF.

This rearrangement joins TRBV7-6 to TRBJ2-1; TRBD1 agrees at 10 bases. The germline V gene encodes CDR1 SGHVS and CDR2 FNYEAQ. After removal of 5 bases from V and 7 bases from J, the junction contained 8 bases not matched to a gene. CDR3 size: 15 residues. CDR3 bases: TGTGCCAGCAGCACGGGACAGGGGATTAGGAATGAGCAGTTCTTC. Its translation: CASSTGQGIRNEQFF.

The chain couples TRBV28 to TRBJ1-1; 10 bases are a match to TRBD1. This CDR3 has 16 amino acids. With V trimmed by 5 bases and J by 4 bases, 10 bases remained unmatched. Germline V gene lookup returns CDR1 MDHEN and CDR2 SYDVKM. This CDR3 reads CASSTPGTGVVTEAFF. In nucleotides, the CDR3 is TGTGCCAGCAGTACTCCCGGGACAGGGGTGGTCACTGAAGCTTTCTTT. Full variable domain (outside the CDR3, taken from reference TRBV28 and TRBJ1-1): DVKVTQSSRYLVKRTGEKVFLECVQDMDHENMFWYRQDPGLGLRLIYFSYDVKMKEKGDIPEGYSVSREKKERFSLILESASTNQTSMYLCASSTPGTGVVTEAFFGQGTRLTVV.

Turning to this clone: The junction differs from germline at one of its ends, possibly a read error. The chain couples TRBV6-5 to TRBJ2-3; 9 bases match TRBD2. The germline CDR1 and CDR2 sequences are MNHEY and SVGAGI. This CDR3 comprises 15 residues. CDR3 in amino acids: CASNYVAGAADTQYF. Written as DNA, the CDR3 is TGTGCCAGCAATTACGTAGCGGGAGCAGCAGATACGCAGTATTTT.

The rearrangement links TRBV7-8 to TRBJ1-2; no reliable D call. This CDR3 comprises 14 residues. In germline, CDR1 is SGHVS, CDR2 FQNEAQ. Trimming pared 1 base from V and 8 bases from J, leaving 14 bases between. The CDR3 DNA is TGTGCCAGCAGCTTAGGCTTGGAAACGGGAGGCTACACCTTC. Residues: CASSLGLETGGYTF.

The chain employs TRBV5-3 and TRBJ2-7; D not resolved. TRBV5-3 is classed as an ORF, of uncertain function. Trimming shortened V by 4 bases and J by 0 bases, and 26 bases separated the two germline ends. This CDR3 is built from 19 residues. The CDR3 DNA follows: TGTGCCAGAAGCCCTCTCTACCCACCCCGGATTAAACTCTCCTACGAGCAGTACGTC. Protein sequence: CARSPLYPPRIKLSYEQYV.

The chain links TRBV6-4 to TRBJ1-5, with a tentative D call TRBD1 (5 bases). CDR1 and CDR2 (germline): MRHNA, SNTAGT. The CDR3 runs 13 residues. Trimming took 5 bases from V and 5 from J, leaving 10 bases between them. As DNA, the CDR3 is TGTGCCAGCAGTCAGGGCCCCGATCAGCCCCAGCATTTT. It codes for CASSQGPDQPQHF.

The chain couples TRBV25-1 to TRBJ1-4; D remains unclear. V was pared by 2 bases and J by 0 bases, with 7 bases between. Germline CDR1 and CDR2: MGHDK and SYGVNS. The CDR3 sequence is 15 residues long. The CDR3 sequence is CASSEIGATNEKLFF. CDR3 coding DNA: TGTGCCAGCAGTGAAATTGGGGCAACTAATGAAAAACTGTTTTTT.

The table lists this clone with a few counts. The chain employs TRBV5-6 and TRBJ1-6; D unclear. Germline lookup yields CDR1 SGHDT and CDR2 YYEEEE. V lost 5 bases to trimming and J lost 8 bases, with 14 bases between them. The CDR3 loop spans 14 amino acids. CDR3 bases: TGTGCCAGCAGTTCCCGGACCGACCATTCACCCCTCCACTTT. Encoded protein: CASSSRTDHSPLHF.

V and J are TRBV3-1 (or the pseudogene TRBV3-2) and TRBJ2-5; the match to TRBD2 covers 8 bases. V trimming: 6 bases; J trimming: 7 bases; junction bases outside the gene matches: 13. The CDR3 loop spans 15 amino acids. Germline V CDR1 and CDR2: LGHDT, YNNKEL (reference sequence). The CDR3 DNA is TGTGCCAGCAGGGAGCGTGCGGGGGGTCCGGGGACCCAGTACTTC. This gives the protein CASRERAGGPGTQYF.

The chain employs TRBV6-6 and TRBJ2-2, with a weak D call TRBD2 (5 bases). Per the germline V gene, CDR1 is MNHNY and CDR2 is SVGAGI (reference sequence). CDR3 length: 15 amino acids. V lost 10 bases, J lost 7 bases, and 22 bases lay in between. Written as DNA, the CDR3 is TGTGCCACACGCGAAGTTAGGGAGAGCGGCGGGGAGCTGTTTTTT. This encodes CATREVRESGGELFF.

This clone was seen once. This chain links TRBV2 with TRBJ2-3, with D perhaps given as TRBD1 or TRBD2 (5 bases each). The germline V and J ends were trimmed by 7 bases and 2 bases, with 16 bases remaining between them. CDR1 and CDR2 from the germline V gene are SNHLY and FYNNEI. CDR3 length: 15 residues. The CDR3 sequence is CASTPGGLPTDTQYF. The CDR3 DNA reads as TGTGCCAGCACCCCTGGGGGATTGCCCACAGATACGCAGTATTTT.

The chain recombines TRBV30 with TRBJ1-6, with TRBD1 identical over 10 bases. This CDR3 spans 13 amino acids. Germline V gene lookup returns CDR1 GTSNPN and CDR2 SVGIG (reference sequence). J lost 7 bases, V lost 5 bases, and 2 bases had no gene match. The CDR3, as DNA: TGTGCCTGGGGGGACAGGGGAAATTCACCCCTCCACTTT. Protein sequence: CAWGDRGNSPLHF.

This sequence joins TRBV9 and TRBJ2-5; TRBD2 is a possible D gene (6 bases). Trimming took off 0 bases at V and 2 bases at J, with 14 bases between the two ends. The CDR3 is made up of 16 amino acids. Per the germline V gene, CDR1 is SGDLS and CDR2 is YYNGEE. CDR3 bases: TGTGCCAGCAGCGTAGCTACCGGGGGAAGACAAGAGACCCAGTACTTC. Translated, it gives CASSVATGGRQETQYF.

V gene TRBV3-1 (or the pseudogene TRBV3-2) combines with J gene TRBJ2-1; 10 positions agree with TRBD2. Germline V gives CDR1 LGHDT, CDR2 YNNKEL (reference sequence). CDR3 length equals 13 residues. V trimming: 4 bases; J trimming: 9 bases; junction bases outside the gene matches: 3. CDR3 sequence: CASSRGTSAEQFF. Here the CDR3 DNA reads TGTGCCAGCAGCCGCGGGACTAGCGCTGAGCAGTTCTTC.

The rearrangement links TRBV2 to TRBJ1-2; the D gene is possibly TRBD1 (5 bases). The CDR3 extends over 13 amino acids. The V end was cut by 8 bases, the J end by 2 bases, with 12 bases between. Looked up from germline, CDR1 is SNHLY and CDR2 is FYNNEI. CDR3 sequence reads: CASYRGGNYGYTF. CDR3 coding DNA: TGTGCCAGCTATCGGGGCGGCAACTATGGCTACACCTTC.